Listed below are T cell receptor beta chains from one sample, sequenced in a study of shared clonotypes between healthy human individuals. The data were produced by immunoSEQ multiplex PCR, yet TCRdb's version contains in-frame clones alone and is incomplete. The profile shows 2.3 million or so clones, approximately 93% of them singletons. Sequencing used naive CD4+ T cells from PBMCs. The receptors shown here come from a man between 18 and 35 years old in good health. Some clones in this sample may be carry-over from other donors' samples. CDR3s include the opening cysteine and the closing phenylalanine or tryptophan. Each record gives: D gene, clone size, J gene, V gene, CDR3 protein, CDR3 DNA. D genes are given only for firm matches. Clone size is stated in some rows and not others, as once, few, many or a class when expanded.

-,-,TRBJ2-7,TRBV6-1,CASRARSYEQYF,TGTGCCAGCAGGGCCCGCTCCTACGAGCAGTACTTC
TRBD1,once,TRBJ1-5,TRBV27,CASSLWQGDGNQPQHF,TGTGCCAGCAGTTTGTGGCAGGGGGATGGCAATCAGCCCCAGCATTTT
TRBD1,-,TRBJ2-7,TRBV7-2,CASSSRPGQGYEQYF,TGTGCCAGCAGCTCACGTCCGGGACAGGGGTACGAGCAGTACTTC
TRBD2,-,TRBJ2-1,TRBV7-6,CASSSAFVSGYNEQFF,TGTGCCAGCAGCTCCGCGTTTGTTAGCGGGTACAATGAGCAGTTCTTC
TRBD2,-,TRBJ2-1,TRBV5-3,CARSGPTSGSRIEQFF,TGTGCCAGAAGCGGCCCGACTAGCGGGAGCCGCATAGAGCAGTTCTTC
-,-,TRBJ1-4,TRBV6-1,CASTRSSTNEKLFF,TGTGCCAGCACCAGATCCAGTACTAATGAAAAACTGTTTTTT
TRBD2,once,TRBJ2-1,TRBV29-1,CSVQAGVVYEQFF,TGCAGCGTCCAAGCGGGAGTGGTCTATGAGCAGTTCTTC
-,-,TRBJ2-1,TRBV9,CASSVADNSYNEQFF,TGTGCCAGCAGCGTAGCGGACAATTCCTACAATGAGCAGTTCTTC
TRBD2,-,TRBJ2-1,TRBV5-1,CASDTSGPYNEQFF,TGCGCCAGCGATACTAGCGGACCCTACAATGAGCAGTTCTTC
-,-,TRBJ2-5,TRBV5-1,CASSLRGGEETQYF,TGCGCCAGCAGCTTGCGTGGAGGGGAAGAGACCCAGTACTTC
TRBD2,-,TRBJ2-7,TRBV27,CASSGLGTSGAEQYF,TGTGCCAGCAGTGGACTTGGGACTAGCGGTGCCGAGCAGTACTTC
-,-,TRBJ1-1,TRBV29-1,CSVNLGGGTEAFF,TGCAGCGTAAACCTGGGCGGTGGCACTGAAGCTTTCTTT
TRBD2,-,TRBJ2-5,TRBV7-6,CASSLVIAGGVSQETQYF,TGTGCCAGCAGCTTAGTGATAGCGGGAGGGGTTTCTCAAGAGACCCAGTACTTC
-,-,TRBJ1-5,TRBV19,CASSIRRSNQPQHF,TGTGCCAGTAGTATTAGACGTAGCAATCAGCCCCAGCATTTT
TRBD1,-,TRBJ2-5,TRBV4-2,CASSPRQGTQETQYF,TGTGCCAGCAGCCCGCGACAGGGCACCCAAGAGACCCAGTACTTC
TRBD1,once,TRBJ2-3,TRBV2,CASNRDRGADTQYF,TGTGCCAGCAACAGGGACAGGGGTGCAGATACGCAGTATTTT
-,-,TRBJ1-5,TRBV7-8,CASSAETRSLRNQPQHF,TGTGCCAGCAGCGCGGAGACAAGGAGTCTTCGCAATCAGCCCCAGCATTTT
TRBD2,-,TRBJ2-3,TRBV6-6,CASRGRAGVGDTQYF,TGTGCCAGCAGGGGCCGAGCGGGAGTTGGAGATACGCAGTATTTT
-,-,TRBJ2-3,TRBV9,CASSVALERPTDTQYF,TGTGCCAGCAGCGTAGCCTTAGAGCGACCCACAGATACGCAGTATTTT
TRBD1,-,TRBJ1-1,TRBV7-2,CASSLDRGSSAEAFF,TGTGCCAGCAGCCTCGACAGGGGGAGTTCCGCTGAAGCTTTCTTT
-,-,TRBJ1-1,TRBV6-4,CASSTDTSKNTEAFF,TGTGCCAGCAGTACAGATACCTCAAAGAACACTGAAGCTTTCTTT
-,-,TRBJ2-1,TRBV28,CASSLTRVRQFF,TGTGCCAGCAGTTTGACTAGGGTGAGGCAGTTCTTC